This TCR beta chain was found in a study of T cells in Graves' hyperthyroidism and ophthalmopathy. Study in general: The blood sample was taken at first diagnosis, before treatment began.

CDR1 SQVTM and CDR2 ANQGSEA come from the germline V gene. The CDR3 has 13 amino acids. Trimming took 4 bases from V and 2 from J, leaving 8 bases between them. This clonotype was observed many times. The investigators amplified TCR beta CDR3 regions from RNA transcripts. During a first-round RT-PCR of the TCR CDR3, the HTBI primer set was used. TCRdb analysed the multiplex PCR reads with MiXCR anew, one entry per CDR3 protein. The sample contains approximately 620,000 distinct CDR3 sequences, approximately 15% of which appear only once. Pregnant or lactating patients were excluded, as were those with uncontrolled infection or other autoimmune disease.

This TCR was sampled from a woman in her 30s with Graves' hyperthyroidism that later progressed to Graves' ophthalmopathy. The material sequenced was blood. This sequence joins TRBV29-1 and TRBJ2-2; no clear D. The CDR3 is CSVGSLNTGELFF. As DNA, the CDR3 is TGCAGCGTTGGGAGCCTTAACACCGGGGAGCTGTTTTTT.